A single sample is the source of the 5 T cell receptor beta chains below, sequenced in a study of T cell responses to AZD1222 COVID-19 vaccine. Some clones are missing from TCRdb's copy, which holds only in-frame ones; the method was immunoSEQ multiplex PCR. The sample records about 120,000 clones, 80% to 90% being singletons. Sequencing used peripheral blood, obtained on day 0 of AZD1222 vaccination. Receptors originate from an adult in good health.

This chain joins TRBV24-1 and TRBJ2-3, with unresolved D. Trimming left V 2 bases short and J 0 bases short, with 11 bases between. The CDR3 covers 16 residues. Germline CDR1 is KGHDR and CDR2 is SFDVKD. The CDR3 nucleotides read TGTGCCACCAGTGATTCCCGCTCGGGCAGCACAGATACGCAGTATTTT. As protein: CATSDSRSGSTDTQYF.

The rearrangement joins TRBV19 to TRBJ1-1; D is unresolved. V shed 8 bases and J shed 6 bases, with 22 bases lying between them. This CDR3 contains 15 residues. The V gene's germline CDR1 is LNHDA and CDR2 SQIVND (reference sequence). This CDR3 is CASSHVVRRVPEAFF. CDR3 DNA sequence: TGTGCCAGTTCCCACGTGGTTCGAAGAGTCCCTGAAGCTTTCTTT.

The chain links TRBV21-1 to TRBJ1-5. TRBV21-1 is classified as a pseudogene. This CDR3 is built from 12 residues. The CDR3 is CASSKPNQPQHF. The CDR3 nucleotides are TGTGCCAGCAGCAAACCCAATCAGCCCCAGCATTTT.

The CDR3 loop reads CASSQDRGTSGKVEQFF. CDR3 DNA sequence: TGCGCCAGCAGCCAAGATAGGGGGACTAGCGGGAAGGTTGAGCAGTTCTTC. The V gene is TRBV4-3, the J gene TRBJ2-1; TRBD2 matches at 13 bases. Germline V gene data show CDR1 as LGHNA and CDR2 as YSLEER. The CDR3 is 17 amino acids. V trimming: 0 bases; J trimming: 9 bases; junction bases outside the gene matches: 8.

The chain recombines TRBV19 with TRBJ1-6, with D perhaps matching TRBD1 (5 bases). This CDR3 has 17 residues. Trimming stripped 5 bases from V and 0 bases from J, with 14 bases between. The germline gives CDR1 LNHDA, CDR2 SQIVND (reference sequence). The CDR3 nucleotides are TGTGCCAGTAGTCCGCCGGGGCCCAGCTCCTATAATTCACCCCTCCACTTT. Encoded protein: CASSPPGPSSYNSPLHF.